These 10 T cell receptor beta chains were sequenced from one sample in a study of CD4 T cells in relation to SARS-CoV-2 and coronaviruses. CD4+ T cells from unexposed donors were obtained before the COVID-19 pandemic (2011-2018). Isolation of CD4+ T cells took place after about 9 days in culture. These receptors lack a known antigen. The repertoire was sequenced with immunoSEQ multiplex PCR; TCRdb's copy has only in-frame clones and lacks some. The data contain 20,000 to 25,000 clones, over 70% of them singletons. Sequencing was performed on CD4+ T cells from PBMCs, cultured in vitro. The source of these receptors is a human donor in good health.

This clone has only a few counts. This rearrangement joins TRBV29-1 to TRBJ2-7, with no clear D. From germline, CDR1 is SQVTM and CDR2 ANQGSEA. Trimming shortened V by 4 bases and J by 1 base, and 8 bases separated the two germline ends. The CDR3 is 12 amino acids. CDR3 DNA sequence: TGCAGCGTTGTATTCCGATCCTACGAGCAGTACTTC. Translating gives CSVVFRSYEQYF.

V usage is TRBV24-1 and J usage is TRBJ2-2, with TRBD1 identical over 10 bases. This CDR3 is 15 amino acids long. V shed 8 bases, J shed 5 bases, and the junction held 7 bases outside the gene matches. Germline assignment: CDR1 KGHDR and CDR2 SFDVKD. CDR3 sequence: CATKSGTGETGELFF. In nucleotides, the CDR3 is TGTGCCACCAAATCCGGGACAGGGGAGACCGGGGAGCTGTTTTTT.

V is TRBV2 and J is TRBJ2-3; 9 bases map to TRBD2. After removal of 1 base from V and 5 bases from J, the junction contained 7 bases not matched to a gene. CDR1 is SNHLY and CDR2 is FYNNEI in the germline V gene. The CDR3 is 16 amino acids. The CDR3 spells CASSEVLAGAGDTQYF. CDR3 in DNA: TGTGCCAGCAGTGAAGTCTTAGCGGGGGCGGGAGATACGCAGTATTTT.

The rearrangement links TRBV10-2 to TRBJ2-7, with 8 nucleotides matching TRBD2. With V trimmed by 7 bases and J by 3 bases, 8 bases remained unmatched. This CDR3 region has 14 residues. Germline CDR1 and CDR2: WSHSY and SAAADI. The CDR3 spells CASTPSGSDYEQYF. DNA of the CDR3: TGCGCCAGCACCCCCAGCGGGAGCGACTACGAGCAGTACTTC.

This chain joins TRBV19 and TRBJ2-1; D is possibly TRBD2 (6 bases). V was pared by 10 bases and J by 7 bases, with 26 bases between. The CDR3 is made up of 16 amino acids. Per the germline V gene, CDR1 is LNHDA and CDR2 is SQIVND (reference sequence). This chain's CDR3 is CATRTPGLPRWNEQFF. DNA for the CDR3: TGTGCCACCCGAACCCCGGGACTCCCCAGGTGGAATGAGCAGTTCTTC.

The chain links TRBV28 to TRBJ1-3; 7 bases are shared with TRBD1. CDR1 MDHEN and CDR2 SYDVKM come from the germline V gene. The CDR3 is made up of 12 amino acids. After removal of 10 bases from V and 7 bases from J, the junction contained 7 bases not matched to a gene. CDR3 amino acids: CATLDRVNTIYF. CDR3 sequence (DNA): TGTGCCACCCTTGACAGGGTGAACACCATATATTTT.

The rearrangement links TRBV19 to TRBJ2-5, with 7 nucleotides matching TRBD2. CDR1 and CDR2 from the germline V gene are LNHDA and SQIVND (reference sequence). V shed 6 bases and J 3 bases; nucleotides not matched to a gene: 4. This CDR3 is 13 amino acids long. The CDR3 DNA sequence: TGTGCCAGTAGACGGACTAGAGAAGAGACCCAGTACTTC. This translates into CASRRTREETQYF.

By sample share, this clone is large. The chain carries TRBV24-1 and TRBJ2-2; weak D call: TRBD2 (5 bases). The V end was cut by 1 base, the J end by 3 bases, with 14 bases between. The CDR3 sequence is 17 residues long. Germline CDR1 reads KGHDR; CDR2 reads SFDVKD. The CDR3 DNA sequence: TGTGCCACCAGTGATTTTCGGGGTCTCGGACACACCGGGGAGCTGTTTTTT. This encodes CATSDFRGLGHTGELFF.

The rearrangement joins TRBV4-2 to TRBJ2-1; 9 bases map to TRBD2. The CDR3 is 18 amino acids. V was clipped by 1 base and J by 7 bases; unmatched bases: 14. From germline, CDR1 is LGHNA and CDR2 YNFKEQ. The CDR3 protein is CASSQVLGREGRGNEQFF. The DNA of the CDR3 is TGTGCCAGCAGCCAAGTCTTAGGGCGGGAGGGACGGGGGAATGAGCAGTTCTTC.

The rearrangement joins TRBV28 to TRBJ1-1, with TRBD1 matching over 11 bases. This CDR3 spans 13 amino acids. Trimming at V came to 7 bases and at J to 10 bases, leaving 8 bases not matched to a gene. From germline, CDR1 is MDHEN and CDR2 SYDVKM. CDR3 nucleotides: TGTGCCAGCACCAGGACAGGGGGCCTCGTAGCTTTCTTT. Translated: CASTRTGGLVAFF.